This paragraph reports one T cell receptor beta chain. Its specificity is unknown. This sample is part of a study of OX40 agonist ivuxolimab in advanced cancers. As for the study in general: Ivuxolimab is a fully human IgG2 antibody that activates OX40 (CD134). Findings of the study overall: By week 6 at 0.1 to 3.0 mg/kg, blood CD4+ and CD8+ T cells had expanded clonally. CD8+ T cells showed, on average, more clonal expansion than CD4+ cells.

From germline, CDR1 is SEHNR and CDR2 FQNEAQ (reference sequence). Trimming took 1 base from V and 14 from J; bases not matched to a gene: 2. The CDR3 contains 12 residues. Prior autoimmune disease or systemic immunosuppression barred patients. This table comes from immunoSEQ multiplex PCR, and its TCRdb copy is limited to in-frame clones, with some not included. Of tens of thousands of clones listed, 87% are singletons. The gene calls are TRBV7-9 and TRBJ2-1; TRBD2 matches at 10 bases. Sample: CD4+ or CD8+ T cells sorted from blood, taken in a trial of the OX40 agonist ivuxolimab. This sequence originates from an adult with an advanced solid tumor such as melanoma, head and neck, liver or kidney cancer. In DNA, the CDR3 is TGTGCCAGCAGCTTAGAGAGCGGGAGGGAGTTCTTC. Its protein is CASSLESGREFF.